This T cell receptor beta chain was obtained from a study of blood T cells in healthy people across ages. Overall study findings and caveats: In older individuals, TCR beta diversity per million T cells was lower, falling roughly linearly with age.

Primers used in a second PCR of about 7 to 12 cycles were a sample-barcoded 5' primer and a J-beta primer mix. Each CDR3 protein gets one entry after TCRdb re-called the 5' RACE reads with MiXCR. This sample has about 1.8 million distinct CDR3 sequences; about 49% occur once, and the top ten carry approximately 2.1%. Details on this clonotype: As yet, its antigen is unknown.

Extraction of total RNA produced a minimum of 5 micrograms from each sample. Material for sequencing was blood. This TCR was sampled from a middle-aged woman in good health.

The CDR3 DNA reads TGTGCCAGCGTCGGCAGTGGAAGATACGAGCAGTACTTC. As protein: CASVGSGRYEQYF. The rearrangement joins TRBV6-2 or TRBV6-3 to TRBJ2-7; no clear D gene. Germline-derived CDR1 and CDR2 are MNHEY and SVGEGT. The V end lost 8 bases, the J end lost 4 bases, and 15 bases lay between the germline ends. The CDR3 is 13 amino acids.